One and the same sample provided the 30 T cell receptor beta chains below, sequenced in a study of identical twins' blood T cells. TCRdb fed the 5' RACE reads into MiXCR, producing one record per CDR3 protein. The profile covers roughly 340,000 distinct CDR3 sequences, with 28% appearing a single time and roughly 5.5% taken by the ten largest. Sequencing was performed on PBMCs. The receptors shown here come from a woman between 18 and 50 years old in good health.

This clonotype has more than one count but fewer than ten. The genes are TRBV6-2 or TRBV6-3 and TRBJ1-2; D is ambiguous. The germline V gene encodes CDR1 MNHEY and CDR2 SVGEGT. V lost 4 bases to trimming and J lost 1 base, with 7 bases between them. This CDR3 spans 13 amino acids. Here the CDR3 reads CASSWEGNYGYTF. The CDR3 bases are TGTGCCAGCAGTTGGGAGGGTAACTATGGCTACACCTTC.

CDR3 nucleotide sequence: TGTGCCAGCAGCCATTCTGACAGGACCGGGGAGCTGTTTTTT. Its protein is CASSHSDRTGELFF. The chain links TRBV4-2 to TRBJ2-2; TRBD1 might be the D (6 bases). The CDR3 has 14 amino acids. Germline V gene sequence: CDR1 LGHNA, CDR2 YNFKEQ. V was pared by 3 bases and J by 5 bases, with 10 bases between.

The chain links TRBV20-1 to TRBJ1-1, with D possibly TRBD1 on 6 matching bases. The V gene lost 5 bases and the J gene lost 1 base, with 11 bases spanning the gap. The germline CDR1 and CDR2 sequences are DFQATT and SNEGSKA (reference sequence). This CDR3 region has 13 residues. The CDR3 nucleotides are TGCAGTGCTTCTAGGGGGGAGAACACTGAAGCTTTCTTT. It codes for CSASRGENTEAFF.

The V gene is TRBV29-1, the J gene TRBJ2-1; 11 bases align to TRBD2. The CDR3 runs to 14 residues. Germline V gene data show CDR1 as SQVTM and CDR2 as ANQGSEA. Trimming took 7 bases from V and 3 from J; bases not matched to a gene: 5. CDR3: CSGHSGGDYNEQFF. The DNA for the CDR3 is TGCAGCGGACATAGCGGGGGGGACTACAATGAGCAGTTCTTC.

About this clonotype itself: One end of the junction fails to match germline, which may point to a read error. This chain uses TRBV5-1 with TRBJ2-3; 9 bases match TRBD2. CDR3 length: 15 amino acids. CDR1 is SGHRS, CDR2 YFSETQ, per germline. The CDR3 protein is CPSSLMVAGADTQYF. CDR3 bases: TGCCCCAGCAGCTTGATGGTAGCGGGAGCCGATACGCAGTATTTT.

At least ten counts were recorded for this clonotype. The chain employs TRBV3-1 and TRBJ1-5, with D uncertain. Trimming left V 0 bases short and J 5 bases short, with 14 bases between. CDR3 size: 16 residues. The V gene's germline CDR1 is LGHDT and CDR2 YNNKEL (reference sequence). The DNA of the CDR3 is TGTGCCAGCAGCCAAGAAATGCCCCACCACGATCAGCCCCAGCATTTT. Amino acid sequence: CASSQEMPHHDQPQHF.

The table lists this clonotype with a few counts. The chain combines TRBV20-1 with TRBJ1-5; maybe TRBD1 (6 bases). Germline V gene lookup returns CDR1 DFQATT and CDR2 SNEGSKA (reference sequence). V lost 0 bases and J 2 bases, leaving 11 bases between the germline ends. The CDR3 consists of 15 residues. The CDR3 protein is CSARERGVGNQPQHF. CDR3 in DNA: TGCAGTGCTAGAGAAAGGGGGGTCGGCAATCAGCCCCAGCATTTT.

V gene TRBV3-1 combines with J gene TRBJ2-1, with TRBD2 as a possible D gene (6 bases). CDR3 length equals 14 residues. V lost 0 bases to trimming and J lost 15 bases, with 18 bases between them. CDR1 is LGHDT, CDR2 YNNKEL, per germline (reference sequence). The CDR3 DNA follows: TGTGCCAGCAGCCAAGACCATCGGGAGACTAGTCCGTTCTTC. It encodes CASSQDHRETSPFF.

This clonotype was recorded many times. V usage is TRBV20-1 and J usage is TRBJ1-1; TRBD1 matches 8 bases. Germline CDR1 reads DFQATT; CDR2 reads SNEGSKA (reference sequence). This CDR3 has 14 amino acids. Trimming took 6 bases from V and 4 from J; bases not matched to a gene: 10. The DNA for the CDR3 is TGCAGTGCCGCATTGGCAGGGGGCATCACTGAAGCTTTCTTT. It encodes CSAALAGGITEAFF.

V usage is TRBV19 and J usage is TRBJ2-3; weak D call: TRBD2 (5 bases). Germline V lookup: CDR1 LNHDA, CDR2 SQIVND (reference sequence). The CDR3 spans 15 residues. V lost 5 bases and J lost 3, with 15 bases in between. CDR3 nucleotide sequence: TGTGCCAGTAGTCGGTCCGGGGTCGCGACAGATACGCAGTATTTT. Its protein product is CASSRSGVATDTQYF.

The V and J genes are TRBV9 and TRBJ2-1; no reliable D call. Germline V gene data show CDR1 as SGDLS and CDR2 as YYNGEE. This CDR3 comprises 14 residues. Trimming pared 0 bases from V and 4 bases from J, leaving 8 bases between. CDR3 sequence: CASSVEGLYNEQFF. In nucleotides, the CDR3 is TGTGCCAGCAGCGTAGAGGGTCTTTACAATGAGCAGTTCTTC.

This clonotype was seen more than once but under ten times. The CDR3 spells CASSSRGNGYTF. In nucleotides, the CDR3 is TGTGCCAGCAGCTCACGGGGCAATGGCTACACCTTC. This sequence joins TRBV7-9 and TRBJ1-2, with a weak D call TRBD1 (5 bases). The ends were cut back, 4 bases at V and 6 bases at J, with 9 bases in the middle. CDR1 and CDR2 from the germline V gene are SEHNR and FQNEAQ (reference sequence). The CDR3 spans 12 residues.

This clonotype was recorded a few times. J is TRBJ1-5 and V is TRBV25-1; no reliable D call. CDR3 length equals 14 residues. In germline, CDR1 is MGHDK, CDR2 SYGVNS. The V end was cut by 0 bases, the J end by 5 bases, with 8 bases between. The CDR3 bases are TGTGCCAGCAGTGAATATATCAGAGATCAGCCCCAGCATTTT. Translating gives CASSEYIRDQPQHF. The whole variable domain, filled in from reference TRBV25-1 and TRBJ1-5, reads EADIYQTPRYLVIGTGKKITLECSQTMGHDKMYWYQQDPGMELHLIHYSYGVNSTEKGDLSSESTVSRIRTEHFPLTLESARPSHTSQYLCASSEYIRDQPQHFGDGTRLSIL.

Comments on this clonotype: One base away lies a much larger clone, so this may be a sequencing read error. The genes are TRBV29-1 and TRBJ2-1, with TRBD2 identical over 7 bases. The CDR3 is 16 amino acids. The germline V gene encodes CDR1 SQVTM and CDR2 ANQGSEA. After removal of 3 bases from V and 0 bases from J, the junction contained 8 bases not matched to a gene. The CDR3: CSVDRLAASSYNEQFF. The CDR3 nucleotides are TGCAGCGTTGATCGGCTAGCGGCTAGCTCCTACAATGAGCAGTTCTTC.

As for this clonotype: It may be a read error: a sequence one base away is much more abundant. The V call is TRBV29-1, the J call TRBJ2-7; 9 positions match TRBD1. This CDR3 is built from 14 residues. Germline values: CDR1 SQVTM, CDR2 ANQGSEA. The CDR3 coding sequence is TGCAGCGTTGAGGACAGGGGAGAACCCTACGAGCGGTACTTC. It yields the protein CSVEDRGEPYERYF.

In its sample, this clonotype was seen many times. This chain links TRBV29-1 with TRBJ1-1, with 7 bases lining up with TRBD1. This CDR3 region has 14 residues. Per the germline V gene, CDR1 is SQVTM and CDR2 is ANQGSEA. V shed 5 bases and J 4 bases; nucleotides not matched to a gene: 10. The CDR3 region has the DNA TGCAGCGTTAGATCCTACAGGGGAATCACTGAAGCTTTCTTT. This codes for CSVRSYRGITEAFF.

The chain is built from TRBV20-1 and TRBJ1-2; tentatively, D is TRBD1 (6 bases). The V and J ends lost 3 bases and 8 bases respectively, with 22 bases between them. This CDR3 spans 15 amino acids. Germline V CDR1 and CDR2: DFQATT, SNEGSKA (reference sequence). DNA for the CDR3: TGCAGTGCTAGGAACTCGGGGGGCCTCTATGGAGGCTACACCTTC. Amino acid sequence: CSARNSGGLYGGYTF.

On this clonotype: With a much larger clone just one base away, this may be a read error. This chain joins TRBV19 and TRBJ2-2; 8 nucleotides match TRBD1. The CDR3 is 15 residues long. The germline V gene has CDR1 LNHDA and CDR2 SQIVND (reference sequence). CDR3 amino acids: CASSPTGEGTGGLFF. The CDR3 nucleotides read TGTGCCAGTAGTCCGACAGGGGAAGGCACCGGGGGGCTGTTTTTT.

In regard to this clonotype: Just one base apart from a much larger clone, this may be a read error. The chain is built from TRBV7-3 and TRBJ2-3, with 8 bases matching TRBD2. Germline CDR1 and CDR2: SGHTA and FQGTGA. This CDR3 is built from 14 residues. CDR3: CATSQAGGTDTQYF. The CDR3 coding sequence is TGTGCCACCAGCCAAGCGGGGGGCACAGATACGCAGTATTTT. Together with reference TRBV7-3 and TRBJ2-3, the CDR3 gives the full variable domain: GAGVSQTPSNKVTEKGKYVELRCDPISGHTALYWYRQSLGQGPEFLIYFQGTGAADDSGLPNDRFFAVRPEGSVSTLKIQRTERGDSAVYLCATSQAGGTDTQYFGPGTRLTVL.

A few counts support this clonotype. Being one base from a much bigger clone, this may be a read error. J is TRBJ1-1 and V is TRBV3-1; TRBD1 aligns across 7 bases. The CDR3 is 13 residues long. The germline gives CDR1 LGHDT, CDR2 YNNKEL (reference sequence). The CDR3 spells CASSLTGLTEVFF. CDR3 sequence (DNA): TGTGCCAGCAGTCTGACAGGGCTAACTGAAGTTTTCTTT.

Here the CDR3 reads CASSFRDRAYEQYF. Here the CDR3 DNA reads TGCGCCAGCAGCTTCCGGGACAGGGCGTACGAGCAGTACTTC. The chain combines TRBV5-1 with TRBJ2-7; 9 bases are shared with TRBD1. CDR3 size: 14 residues. Germline-derived CDR1 and CDR2 are SGHRS and YFSETQ. The junction had 4 bases not matched to a gene; V was cut back by 2 bases and J by 4 bases.

This clonotype was seen only a few times. The chain employs TRBV29-1 and TRBJ1-4, with D perhaps matching TRBD1 (5 bases). The CDR3 totals 13 residues. The germline CDR1 and CDR2 sequences are SQVTM and ANQGSEA. V lost 4 bases and J 5 bases, leaving 11 bases between the germline ends. As DNA, the CDR3 is TGCAGCGTTGTTTTGTCAGGGAATGAAAAACTGTTTTTT. This sequence encodes CSVVLSGNEKLFF. The whole variable domain, filled in from reference TRBV29-1 and TRBJ1-4, reads SAVISQKPSRDICQRGTSLTIQCQVDSQVTMMFWYRQQPGQSLTLIATANQGSEATYESGFVIDKFPISRPNLTFSTLTVSNMSPEDSSIYLCSVVLSGNEKLFFGSGTQLSVL.

J is TRBJ1-4 and V is TRBV7-9; D gene uncertain. Germline V gives CDR1 SEHNR, CDR2 FQNEAQ (reference sequence). V lost 4 bases, J lost 0 bases, and 15 bases lay in between. The CDR3 is made up of 17 amino acids. The CDR3 is CASSSQPGKSTNEKLFF. In nucleotides, the CDR3 is TGTGCCAGCAGCTCCCAACCAGGAAAATCAACTAATGAAAAACTGTTTTTT.

The table lists this clonotype with many counts. The rearrangement links TRBV4-2 to TRBJ2-7; D is possibly TRBD1 (5 bases). CDR1 and CDR2 from the germline V gene are LGHNA and YNFKEQ. The CDR3 contains 15 residues. V lost 1 base and J lost 0, with 10 bases in between. CDR3 loop: CASSQAKTDSYEQYF. CDR3 DNA: TGTGCCAGCAGCCAAGCTAAGACAGACTCCTACGAGCAGTACTTC.

The rearrangement uses TRBV29-1 and TRBJ2-5; a weak D match, TRBD2 (7 bases). This CDR3 region has 14 residues. V was pared by 4 bases and J by 0 bases, with 12 bases between. Germline lookup yields CDR1 SQVTM and CDR2 ANQGSEA. The CDR3 spells CSVVGGANQETQYF. CDR3 nucleotide sequence: TGCAGCGTTGTGGGGGGGGCGAACCAAGAGACCCAGTACTTC.

V gene TRBV7-2 combines with J gene TRBJ2-2; D is unresolved. Germline CDR1 SGHTA, CDR2 FQGNSA. This CDR3 spans 16 amino acids. The V end lost 4 bases, the J end lost 0 bases, and 12 bases lay between the germline ends. As DNA, the CDR3 is TGTGCCAGCAGCTCGTCTTTACTAACGAACACCGGGGAGCTGTTTTTT. Encoded protein: CASSSSLLTNTGELFF.

In this sample, this clonotype turned up a few times. The chain uses TRBV6-6 and TRBJ1-5, with 11 bases fitting TRBD1. V lost 6 bases to trimming and J lost 5 bases; unmatched junction nucleotides: 9. CDR1 and CDR2 (germline): MNHNY, SVGAGI (reference sequence). This CDR3 has 16 amino acids. The CDR3 DNA follows: TGTGCCAGCAGCGATTCACGGACAGGGGGCTATCAGCCCCAGCATTTT. It encodes CASSDSRTGGYQPQHF.

The chain recombines TRBV15 with TRBJ1-1; no clear D. The CDR3 spans 15 residues. The germline gives CDR1 LNHNV, CDR2 YYDKDF (reference sequence). V was shortened by 0 bases and J by 2 bases, with 10 bases between the two germline ends. CDR3 sequence: CATSRDQVINTEAFF. The CDR3 nucleotides are TGTGCCACCAGCAGAGATCAAGTGATAAACACTGAAGCTTTCTTT.

The rearrangement uses TRBV15 and TRBJ2-5; the match to TRBD2 covers 9 bases. The CDR3 totals 16 residues. The trim removed 0 bases at V and 5 bases at J, leaving 7 bases unmatched. Germline V lookup: CDR1 LNHNV, CDR2 YYDKDF (reference sequence). CDR3: CATSRDRGGGDETQYF. DNA for the CDR3: TGTGCCACCAGCAGAGATAGGGGCGGGGGGGATGAGACCCAGTACTTC.

The V call is TRBV20-1, the J call TRBJ1-4; 7 bases align to TRBD1. Germline CDR1 and CDR2: DFQATT and SNEGSKA (reference sequence). V gave up 4 bases and J gave up 6 bases; unmatched junction bases: 5. This CDR3 region has 13 residues. The CDR3, as DNA: TGCAGTGCTATAGAGGGGGCGGATGAAAAACTGTTTTTT. Residues: CSAIEGADEKLFF.